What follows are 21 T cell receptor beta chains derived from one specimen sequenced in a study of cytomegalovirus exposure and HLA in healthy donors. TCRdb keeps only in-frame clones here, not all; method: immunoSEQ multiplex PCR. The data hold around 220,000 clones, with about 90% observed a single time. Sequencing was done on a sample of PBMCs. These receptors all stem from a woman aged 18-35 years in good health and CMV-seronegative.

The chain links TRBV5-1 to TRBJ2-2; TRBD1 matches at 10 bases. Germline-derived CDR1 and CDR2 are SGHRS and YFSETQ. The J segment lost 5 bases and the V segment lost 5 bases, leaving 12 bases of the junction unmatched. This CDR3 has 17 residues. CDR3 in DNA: TGCGCCAGCAGACAGGACAGGGGGAGAGGTGCGACCGGGGAGCTGTTTTTT. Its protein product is CASRQDRGRGATGELFF.

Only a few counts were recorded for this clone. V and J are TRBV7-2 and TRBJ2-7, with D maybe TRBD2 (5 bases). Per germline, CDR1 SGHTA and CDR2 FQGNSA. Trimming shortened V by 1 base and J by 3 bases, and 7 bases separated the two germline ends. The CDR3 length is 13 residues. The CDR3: CASSLGTRYEQYF. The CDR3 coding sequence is TGTGCCAGCAGCTTAGGGACTCGCTACGAGCAGTACTTC.

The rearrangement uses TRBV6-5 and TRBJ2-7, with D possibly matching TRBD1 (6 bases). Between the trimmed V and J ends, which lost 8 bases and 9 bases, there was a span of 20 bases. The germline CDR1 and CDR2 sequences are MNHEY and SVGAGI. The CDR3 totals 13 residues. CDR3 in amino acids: CASGATGLRGQYF. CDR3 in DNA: TGTGCCAGCGGGGCGACAGGTCTCAGGGGGCAGTACTTC.

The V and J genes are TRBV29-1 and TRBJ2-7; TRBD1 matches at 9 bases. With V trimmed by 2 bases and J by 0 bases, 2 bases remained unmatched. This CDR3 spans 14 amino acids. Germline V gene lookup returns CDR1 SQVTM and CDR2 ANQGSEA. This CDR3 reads CSVEPGQGSYEQYF. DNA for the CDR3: TGCAGCGTTGAACCGGGACAGGGCTCCTACGAGCAGTACTTC.

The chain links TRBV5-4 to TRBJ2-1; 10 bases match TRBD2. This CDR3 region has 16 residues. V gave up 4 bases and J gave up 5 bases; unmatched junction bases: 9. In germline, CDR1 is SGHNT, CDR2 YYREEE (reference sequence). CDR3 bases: TGTGCCAGCAGCGATCTAGCGGGGGTCCCTAACAATGAGCAGTTCTTC. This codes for CASSDLAGVPNNEQFF.

CDR3 nucleotides: TGTGCCAGCAGCCTACCTCGGGACAGAAGCTCCTACGAGCAGTACTTC. Translation: CASSLPRDRSSYEQYF. This sequence joins TRBV7-8 and TRBJ2-7, with 7 bases lining up with TRBD1. This CDR3 has 16 amino acids. The germline V gene encodes CDR1 SGHVS and CDR2 FQNEAQ. V lost 5 bases, J lost 0 bases, and 10 bases stayed unmatched.

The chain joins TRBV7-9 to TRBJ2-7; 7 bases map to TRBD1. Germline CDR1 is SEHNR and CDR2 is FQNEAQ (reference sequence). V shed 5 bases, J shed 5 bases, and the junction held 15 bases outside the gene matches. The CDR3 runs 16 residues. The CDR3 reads CASSLGEPGQLHEQYF. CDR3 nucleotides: TGTGCCAGCAGCCTAGGCGAGCCGGGACAGTTACACGAGCAGTACTTC.

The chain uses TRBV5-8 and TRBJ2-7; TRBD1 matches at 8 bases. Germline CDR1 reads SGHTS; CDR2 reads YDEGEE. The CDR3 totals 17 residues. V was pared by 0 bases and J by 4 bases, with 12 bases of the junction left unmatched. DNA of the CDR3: TGTGCCAGCAGCTTGGGGACAGGGCGAATCCGACCGTACGAGCAGTACTTC. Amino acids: CASSLGTGRIRPYEQYF.

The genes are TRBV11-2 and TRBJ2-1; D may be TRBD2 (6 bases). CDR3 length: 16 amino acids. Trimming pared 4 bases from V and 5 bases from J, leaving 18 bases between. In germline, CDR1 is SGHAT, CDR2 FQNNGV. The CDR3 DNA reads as TGTGCCAGCAGCTGGAAACGGGAGCGGCTGGACAATGAGCAGTTCTTC. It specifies CASSWKRERLDNEQFF.

CDR3 region: CAWSGAGTGGNEQYF. As DNA, the CDR3 is TGTGCCTGGTCCGGGGCCGGGACAGGGGGTAACGAGCAGTACTTC. J is TRBJ2-7 and V is TRBV30; the match to TRBD1 covers 11 bases. The CDR3 consists of 15 residues. The germline CDR1 and CDR2 sequences are GTSNPN and SVGIG (reference sequence). The junction had 11 bases not matched to a gene; V was cut back by 5 bases and J by 5 bases.

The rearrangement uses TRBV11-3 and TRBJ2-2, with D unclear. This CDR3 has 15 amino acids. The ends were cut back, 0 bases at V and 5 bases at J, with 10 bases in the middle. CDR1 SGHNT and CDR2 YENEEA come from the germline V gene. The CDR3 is CASSLDWPPTGELFF. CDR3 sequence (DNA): TGTGCCAGCAGCTTAGATTGGCCACCGACCGGGGAGCTGTTTTTT.

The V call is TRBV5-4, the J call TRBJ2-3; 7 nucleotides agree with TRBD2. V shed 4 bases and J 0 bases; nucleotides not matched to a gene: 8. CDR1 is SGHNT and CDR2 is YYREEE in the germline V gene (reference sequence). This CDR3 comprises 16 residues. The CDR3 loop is CASSRTRRTSTDTQYF. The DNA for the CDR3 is TGTGCCAGCAGCCGGACTAGACGCACCAGCACAGATACGCAGTATTTT.

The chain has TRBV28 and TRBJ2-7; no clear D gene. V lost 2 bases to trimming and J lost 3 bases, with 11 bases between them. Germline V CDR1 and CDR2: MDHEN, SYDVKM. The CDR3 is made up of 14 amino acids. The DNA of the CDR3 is TGTGCCAGCAGTTTAAGATGGCGGCTCTACGAGCAGTACTTC. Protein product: CASSLRWRLYEQYF.

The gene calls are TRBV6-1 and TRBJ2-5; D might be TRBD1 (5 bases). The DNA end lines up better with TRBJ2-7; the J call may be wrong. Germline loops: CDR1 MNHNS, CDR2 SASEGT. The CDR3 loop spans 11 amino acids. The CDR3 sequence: CASLQGIEQYF. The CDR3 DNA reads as TGTGCGAGCCTTCAGGGAATCGAGCAGTACTTC.

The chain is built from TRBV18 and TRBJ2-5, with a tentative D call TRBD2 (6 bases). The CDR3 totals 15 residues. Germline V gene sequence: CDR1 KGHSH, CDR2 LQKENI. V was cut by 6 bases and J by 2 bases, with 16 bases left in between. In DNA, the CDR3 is TGTGCCAGCTCGCGCGCCTTGGGGGGACAAGAGACCCAGTACTTC. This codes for CASSRALGGQETQYF.

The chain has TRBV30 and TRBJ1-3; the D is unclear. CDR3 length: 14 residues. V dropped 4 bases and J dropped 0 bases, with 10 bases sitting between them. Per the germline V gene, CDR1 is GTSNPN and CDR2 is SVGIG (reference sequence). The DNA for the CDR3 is TGTGCCTGGAACAGCGGTTACTCTGGAAACACCATATATTTT. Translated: CAWNSGYSGNTIYF.

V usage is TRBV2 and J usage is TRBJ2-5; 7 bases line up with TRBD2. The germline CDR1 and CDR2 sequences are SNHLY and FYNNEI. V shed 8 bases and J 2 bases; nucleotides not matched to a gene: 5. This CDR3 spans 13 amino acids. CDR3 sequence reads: CASGGSEQETQYF. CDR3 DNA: TGTGCCAGCGGCGGGAGCGAACAAGAGACCCAGTACTTC.

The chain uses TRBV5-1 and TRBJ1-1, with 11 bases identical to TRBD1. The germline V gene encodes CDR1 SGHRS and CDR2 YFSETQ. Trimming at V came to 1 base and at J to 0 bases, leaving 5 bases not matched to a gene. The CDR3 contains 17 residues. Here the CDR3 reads CASSLIGTGGMNTEAFF. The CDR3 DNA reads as TGCGCCAGCAGCTTGATTGGGACAGGGGGAATGAACACTGAAGCTTTCTTT.

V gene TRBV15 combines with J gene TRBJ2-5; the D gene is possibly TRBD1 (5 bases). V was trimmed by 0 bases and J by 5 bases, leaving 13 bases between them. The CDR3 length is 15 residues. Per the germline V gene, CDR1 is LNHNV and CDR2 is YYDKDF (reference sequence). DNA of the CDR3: TGTGCCACCAGCAGAGATGTTGCAGGGTTCGAGACCCAGTACTTC. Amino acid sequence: CATSRDVAGFETQYF.

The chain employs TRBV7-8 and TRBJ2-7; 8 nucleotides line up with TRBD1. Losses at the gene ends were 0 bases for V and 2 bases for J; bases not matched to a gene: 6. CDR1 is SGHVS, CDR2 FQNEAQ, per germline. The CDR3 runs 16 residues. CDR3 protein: CASSLAAPQGAYEQYF. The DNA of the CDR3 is TGTGCCAGCAGCTTAGCGGCCCCACAGGGGGCCTACGAGCAGTACTTC.

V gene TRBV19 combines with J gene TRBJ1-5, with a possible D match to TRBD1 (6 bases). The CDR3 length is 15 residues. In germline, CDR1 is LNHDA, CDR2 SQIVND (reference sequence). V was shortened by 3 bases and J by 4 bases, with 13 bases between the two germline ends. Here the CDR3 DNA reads TGTGCCAGTAGTATCGGTAGGGGGATGAATCAGCCCCAGCATTTT. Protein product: CASSIGRGMNQPQHF.